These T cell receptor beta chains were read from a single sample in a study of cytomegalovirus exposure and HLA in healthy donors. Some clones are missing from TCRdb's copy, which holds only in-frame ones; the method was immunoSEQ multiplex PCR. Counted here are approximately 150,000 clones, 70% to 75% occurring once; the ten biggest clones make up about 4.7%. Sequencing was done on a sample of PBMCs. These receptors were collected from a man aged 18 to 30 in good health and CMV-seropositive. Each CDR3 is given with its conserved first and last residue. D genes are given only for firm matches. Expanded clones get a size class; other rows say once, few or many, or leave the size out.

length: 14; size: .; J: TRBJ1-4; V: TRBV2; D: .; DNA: TGTGCCAGCCAGAGACAGCCTGAGGCTGAAAAACTGTTTTTT; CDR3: CASQRQPEAEKLFF
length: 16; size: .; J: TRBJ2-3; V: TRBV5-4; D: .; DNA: TGTGCCAGCAGCTTGGTGGGGGGTATTGGCACAGATACGCAGTATTTT; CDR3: CASSLVGGIGTDTQYF
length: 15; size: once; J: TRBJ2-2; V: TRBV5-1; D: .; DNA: TGCGCCAGCAGCATGGATTATGTCGACACCGGGGAGCTGTTTTTT; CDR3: CASSMDYVDTGELFF
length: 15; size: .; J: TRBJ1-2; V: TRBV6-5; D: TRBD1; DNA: TGTGCCAGCAGTAAAGACAGGGGGCTTAACTATGGCTACACCTTC; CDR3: CASSKDRGLNYGYTF
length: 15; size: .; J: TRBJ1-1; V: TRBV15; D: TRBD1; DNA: TGTGCCACCAGCAGAGAAGGACAGGGTTTGGATGAAGCTTTCTTT; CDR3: CATSREGQGLDEAFF
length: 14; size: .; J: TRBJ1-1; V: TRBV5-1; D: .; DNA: TGCGCCAGCAGCTTGGTACGGGAGAACACTGAAGCTTTCTTT; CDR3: CASSLVRENTEAFF
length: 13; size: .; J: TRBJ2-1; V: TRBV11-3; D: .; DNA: TGTGCCAGCAGCTCTGACACGGTCAATGAGCAGTTCTTC; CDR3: CASSSDTVNEQFF
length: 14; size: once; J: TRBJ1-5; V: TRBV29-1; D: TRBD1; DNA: TGCAGCGCTCGACAGGGGGGTTTGGATCAGCCCCAGCATTTT; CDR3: CSARQGGLDQPQHF
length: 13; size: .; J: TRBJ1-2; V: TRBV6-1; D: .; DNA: TGTGCCAGCAGTGCAGTCACCAACTATGGCTACACCTTC; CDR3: CASSAVTNYGYTF
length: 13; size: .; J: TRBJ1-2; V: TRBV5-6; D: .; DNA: TGTGCCAGCAGCTTGCAGTTGAACTATGGCTACACCTTC; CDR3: CASSLQLNYGYTF
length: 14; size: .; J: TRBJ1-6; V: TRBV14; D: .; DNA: TGTGCCAGCAGCCAAGGACAGCTTAATTCACCCCTCCACTTT; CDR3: CASSQGQLNSPLHF
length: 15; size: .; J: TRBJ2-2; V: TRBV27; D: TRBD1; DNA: TGTGCCAGCAGTTTACGGGACAGTAACACCGGGGAGCTGTTTTTT; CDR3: CASSLRDSNTGELFF
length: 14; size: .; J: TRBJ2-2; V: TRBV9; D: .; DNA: TGTGCCAGCAGCACCTCGGGGAACACCGGGGAGCTGTTTTTT; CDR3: CASSTSGNTGELFF
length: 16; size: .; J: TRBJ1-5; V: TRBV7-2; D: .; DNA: TGTGCCAGCAGCGCCCCCCCAGGGATGGGGGGTCAGCCCCAGCATTTT; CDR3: CASSAPPGMGGQPQHF